This T cell receptor (beta chain) was obtained from a study of CD8+ T cells in alopecia areata. Treatment meaning: oral pan-JAK inhibitor, 5-10 mg twice daily. Cell sorting on a FACSAria was used to separate CD4+ and CD8+ T cells from the PBMCs. The CDR3 length is 14 residues. The germline gives CDR1 GTSNPN, CDR2 SVGIG (reference sequence). V dropped 0 bases and J dropped 9; count of bases not matched to a gene: 2. In each case, RNA was isolated and then reverse transcribed into cDNA as the sequencing template. The method was immunoSEQ multiplex PCR; TCRdb's version includes in-frame clones alone and lacks a portion of them. The table shows roughly 190,000 clones, with about three fifths occurring only once.

The sequence derives from a human donor with alopecia areata. The V gene is TRBV30, the J gene TRBJ2-1, with 13 bases that match TRBD2. The input for sequencing was CD4+ T cells sorted from blood, taken at week 4, from a patient treated with tofacitinib. The CDR3 reads CAWSVLAGGREQFF. CDR3 coding DNA: TGTGCCTGGAGTGTACTAGCGGGAGGGCGTGAGCAGTTCTTC.